This T cell receptor beta chain stems from a study of T cells expressing NK-cell markers. Study information: Repertoire data for TCR beta were derived from sorted T cells (CD3+CD56+NKG2C+, CD3+CD56+NKG2C- and CD3+CD56-NKG2C+). Among the eight sequenced donors, seven tested HCMV-seropositive and one tested seronegative.

The CDR3 runs 13 residues. Germline values: CDR1 SEHNR, CDR2 FQNEAQ (reference sequence). The authors generated TCR beta cDNA through 5'RACE template switching with UMIs. After re-calling the 5' RACE reads, TCRdb lists one entry per CDR3 protein, DNA absent. The sample spans fewer than 400,000 distinct CDR3 sequences; the ten largest clones claim about 5.2%. Study conclusions and caveats: As a fraction of CD8+ T cells, dominant NKG2C+ clonotypes reached roughly 1.0-7.0% in 5 to 7 donors.

About this clonotype itself: Its antigen remains unidentified.

The receptor's source is a man aged 18-69 years in good health. Sequenced sample: blood T cells: a sorted CD56 or NKG2C T cell subset, CD4+ or CD8+ T cells, or bulk PBMC T cells (not recorded which). This chain connects TRBV7-9 to TRBJ1-5; the D gene TCRdb calls, TRBD1, cannot be checked with no DNA. CDR3 region: CASSLTGQFDPHF.